What follows are 14 T cell receptor beta chains derived from one specimen sequenced in a study of blood T cell repertoires in COVID-19. Profiled with immunoSEQ multiplex PCR; TCRdb holds only in-frame clones, not every one. The table has 250,000 or so clones, about 80% seen once. Sample: peripheral blood. The source is a man older than 75 with acute or convalescent COVID-19.

This clone was found once. J is TRBJ2-1 and V is TRBV28; D perhaps matches TRBD1 (7 bases). Trimming removed 4 bases at V and 15 bases at J, with 16 bases between. The CDR3 sequence is 12 residues long. CDR1 MDHEN and CDR2 SYDVKM come from the germline V gene. The CDR3 DNA follows: TGTGCCAGCAGTTCACGCTCAGGGGGGCCGTTCTTC. It is translated as CASSSRSGGPFF.

The V and J genes are TRBV5-7 and TRBJ2-7; D is uncertain. TRBV5-7 is known as an ORF, though its function is uncertain. This CDR3 is built from 12 residues. The ends were cut back, 3 bases at V and 5 bases at J, with 9 bases in the middle. The CDR3 spells CASSSESDEQYF. As DNA, the CDR3 is TGTGCCAGCAGCTCGGAAAGCGACGAGCAGTACTTC.

The DNA for the CDR3 is TGCGCCAGCAGCTTGCCTTTATCGGGTCTCAACACCGGGGAGCTGTTTTTT. Translating it yields CASSLPLSGLNTGELFF. The chain has TRBV5-1 and TRBJ2-2; no clear D gene. The V end was cut by 1 base, the J end by 2 bases, with 15 bases between. The CDR3 has 17 amino acids. CDR1 SGHRS and CDR2 YFSETQ come from the germline V gene.

The J gene is TRBJ1-1, the V gene TRBV9; the D gene is possibly TRBD1 (5 bases). The CDR3 extends over 15 amino acids. The germline gives CDR1 SGDLS, CDR2 YYNGEE. V lost 0 bases, J lost 5 bases, and 14 bases lay in between. The CDR3 DNA is TGTGCCAGCAGCGTAGAAAAGGGGCCGAGAACTGAAGCTTTCTTT. Translating it yields CASSVEKGPRTEAFF. Full variable domain (missing parts from reference TRBV9 and TRBJ1-1): DSGVTQTPKHLITATGQRVTLRCSPRSGDLSVYWYQQSLDQGLQFLIQYYNGEERAKGNILERFSAQQFPDLHSELNLSSLELGDSALYFCASSVEKGPRTEAFFGQGTRLTVV.

This clone has a single count. This sequence joins TRBV24-1 and TRBJ1-5, with a tentative D call TRBD1 (6 bases). Germline V gene sequence: CDR1 KGHDR, CDR2 SFDVKD. Trimming shortened V by 4 bases and J by 1 base, and 10 bases separated the two germline ends. The CDR3 totals 15 residues. CDR3 DNA sequence: TGTGCCACCAGTGACCACGGGACAAGCAATCAGCCCCAGCATTTT. Translation gives CATSDHGTSNQPQHF.

The chain uses TRBV7-9 and TRBJ1-3; D might be TRBD1 (5 bases). V was clipped by 2 bases and J by 0 bases, with 8 bases between them. Germline V gene data show CDR1 as SEHNR and CDR2 as FQNEAQ (reference sequence). There are 15 residues in the CDR3. The CDR3 here is CASSLIGHSGNTIYF. CDR3 bases: TGTGCCAGCAGCTTAATAGGACACTCTGGAAACACCATATATTTT. Full variable domain (rest looked up from reference TRBV7-9 and TRBJ1-3): DTGVSQNPRHKITKRGQNVTFRCDPISEHNRLYWYRQTLGQGPEFLTYFQNEAQLEKSRLLSDRFSAERPKGSFSTLEIQRTEQGDSAMYLCASSLIGHSGNTIYFGEGSWLTVV.

The chain is built from TRBV5-1 and TRBJ2-3, with D possibly matching TRBD2 (11 bases). The length of the CDR3 is 20 residues. The germline V gene encodes CDR1 SGHRS and CDR2 YFSETQ. Trimming took 1 base from V and 2 from J, leaving 26 bases between them. CDR3: CASSLRDRGASGRPTDTQYF. The CDR3 DNA reads as TGCGCCAGCAGCTTGAGGGACAGGGGTGCTAGCGGGAGGCCCACAGATACGCAGTATTTT.

Comments on this clone: The sample carries other DNA sequences with the same CDR3. CDR3 bases: TGTGCCAGCAGCTCGGGACTAGCGGGAGGGAATGAGCAGTTCTTC. This encodes CASSSGLAGGNEQFF. The chain links TRBV7-3 to TRBJ2-1, with 16 nucleotides matching TRBD2. Trimming cost V 4 bases and J 7 bases; bases outside gene matches: 1. CDR3 length: 15 residues. CDR1 is SGHTA and CDR2 is FQGTGA in the germline V gene.

The gene calls are TRBV5-1 and TRBJ1-2, with 7 bases aligning to TRBD1. The trim removed 0 bases at V and 6 bases at J, leaving 8 bases unmatched. The germline V gene has CDR1 SGHRS and CDR2 YFSETQ. CDR3 size: 15 residues. DNA for the CDR3: TGCGCCAGCAGCTTGGCCGGTTCAGGGGGGCATGGCTACACCTTC. The encoded protein is CASSLAGSGGHGYTF. Complete variable domain (other parts from reference TRBV5-1 and TRBJ1-2): KAGVTQTPRYLIKTRGQQVTLSCSPISGHRSVSWYQQTPGQGLQFLFEYFSETQRNKGNFPGRFSGRQFSNSRSEMNVSTLELGDSALYLCASSLAGSGGHGYTFGSGTRLTVV.

The rearrangement links TRBV3-1 (or the pseudogene TRBV3-2) to TRBJ2-2, with D possibly being TRBD1 (5 bases). V lost 0 bases and J 4 bases, leaving 12 bases between the germline ends. CDR3 size: 16 residues. Germline CDR1 is LGHDT and CDR2 is YNNKEL (reference sequence). CDR3: CASSQEGSRVTGELFF. The DNA for the CDR3 is TGTGCCAGCAGCCAAGAGGGCTCCAGGGTCACCGGGGAGCTGTTTTTT.

The V and J genes are TRBV18 and TRBJ2-1; TRBD1 matches at 10 bases. The CDR3 runs 15 residues. The J segment lost 4 bases and the V segment lost 6 bases, leaving 6 bases of the junction unmatched. Looked up from germline, CDR1 is KGHSH and CDR2 is LQKENI. The CDR3 sequence: CASSAGQGSYNEQFF. CDR3 in DNA: TGTGCCAGCTCCGCGGGACAGGGGAGTTACAATGAGCAGTTCTTC.

The CDR3 sequence is CASSQGQTSNIQYF. The CDR3 DNA sequence: TGTGCCAGCAGCCAAGGGCAGACTTCTAACATTCAGTACTTC. The chain has TRBV3-1 (or the pseudogene TRBV3-2) and TRBJ2-4; D uncertain. The CDR3 consists of 14 residues. Germline values: CDR1 LGHDT, CDR2 YNNKEL (reference sequence). V lost 1 base and J 7 bases, leaving 11 bases between the germline ends.

J is TRBJ1-2 and V is TRBV4-2; the match to TRBD1 covers 7 bases. CDR3 size: 15 residues. Germline V gene data show CDR1 as LGHNA and CDR2 as YNFKEQ. The V gene end was trimmed by 5 bases and the J gene end by 4 bases; junction bases not matched to a gene: 10. CDR3 in amino acids: CASSAPDRLLYGYTF. DNA of the CDR3: TGTGCCAGCAGCGCCCCGGACAGGCTCCTCTATGGCTACACCTTC.

This chain joins TRBV24-1 and TRBJ2-1, with D maybe TRBD1 (6 bases). The V gene lost 0 bases and the J gene lost 0 bases, with 14 bases spanning the gap. The CDR3 has 18 residues. Per the germline V gene, CDR1 is KGHDR and CDR2 is SFDVKD. The CDR3 spells CATSDLWTDRGSYNEQFF. The CDR3 DNA is TGTGCCACCAGTGATTTGTGGACAGATCGGGGCTCCTACAATGAGCAGTTCTTC.